This T cell receptor (beta chain) was sequenced for a study of T cell changes during pregnancy in multiple sclerosis. Only in-frame clones appear in the TCRdb table, and some are missing; sequencing was by immunoSEQ multiplex PCR. Here the sample spans more than 55,000 clones, about 89% being singletons. This sequence was found in a female donor with multiple sclerosis, enrolled in a pregnancy study. The sequences come from peripheral blood, collected in the second trimester of pregnancy.

The CDR3 sequence is CASSLDLGQGAGNTIYF. The CDR3, as DNA: TGTGCCAGCAGCTTAGATCTGGGACAGGGGGCTGGAAACACCATATATTTT. J is TRBJ1-3 and V is TRBV7-2, with TRBD1 matching over 11 bases. The germline V gene has CDR1 SGHTA and CDR2 FQGNSA. J gave up 2 bases and V 1 base, and 4 bases lay outside the gene matches. CDR3 length: 17 amino acids.